This TCR beta chain was sequenced in a study of cytomegalovirus exposure and HLA in healthy donors. Study details: In a later analysis, the roughly 120 validation repertoires were reported to have used the same platform as the 600 to 800 first-cohort repertoires. General study findings and limits: Reportedly, diagnosis of cytomegalovirus status by the classifier showed high specificity and sensitivity.

As to this clone: Its antigen remains unidentified.

The trim removed 4 bases at V and 2 bases at J, leaving 2 bases unmatched. Germline V gives CDR1 SEHNR, CDR2 FQNEAQ (reference sequence). This CDR3 spans 16 amino acids. Assay used: immunoSEQ multiplex PCR; TCRdb lists only in-frame clones, some missing. The sample gives tens of thousands of clones, 96% of which show up once; over 0.7% is in the top ten. The sequence derives from a man between 18 and 29 years old in good health and CMV-seronegative. The rearrangement links TRBV7-9 to TRBJ1-4, with 12 positions matching TRBD1. Sequenced sample: PBMCs. The CDR3 protein is CASSWGTGGTNEKLFF. CDR3 nucleotides: TGTGCCAGCAGCTGGGGGACAGGGGGCACTAATGAAAAACTGTTTTTT.